A single TCR beta chain is shown here with its context. CDR1 and CDR2 from the germline V gene are MDHEN and SYDVKM. The germline V and J ends were trimmed by 6 bases and 1 base, with 13 bases remaining between them. The CDR3 is 15 amino acids. The entry originates in a study of T cell repertoires in cytomegalovirus infection. Study-level background: Through public TCR beta signatures, both CMV infection and matching HLA type were indicated.

TCRdb reanalysed the reads using MiXCR and keeps one entry per CDR3 protein. The sample gives around 530,000 distinct CDR3 sequences, 26% of which show up once; about 13% is in the top ten. The gene calls are TRBV28 and TRBJ2-1; a possible D gene is TRBD1 (6 bases). Source material: PBMCs. The clonotype was recovered from a human donor in good health (CMV status not recorded). Some clones in this sample may be carry-over from other donors' samples. As DNA, the CDR3 is TGTGCCAGCAGAGCCGGAAGGGGGTCCTACAATGAGCAGTTCTTC. Encoded protein: CASRAGRGSYNEQFF.